This is a list of T cell receptor beta chains from one sample in a study of blood T cell repertoires in COVID-19. Clones were read by immunoSEQ multiplex PCR, and TCRdb kept only the in-frame ones, dropping some. The repertoire holds tens of thousands of clones, with roughly 87% as singletons. Material for sequencing was peripheral blood. These receptors were obtained from a man older than 75 in a cohort sampled during active COVID-19. CDR3s include the opening cysteine and the closing phenylalanine or tryptophan. D genes are given only for firm matches. Part of the rows lack a size; the others show once, few, many or a class for expanded clones.

abundance	d_gene	j_gene	v_gene	CDR3nt	CDR3aa
.	.	TRBJ1-4	TRBV10-3	TGTGCCATCAGGCGGGCAACTAATGAAAAACTGTTTTTT	CAIRRATNEKLFF
.	.	TRBJ2-7	TRBV19	TGTGCCAGTAGTACCCCAAGGGCGGGTTACTACGAGCAGTACTTC	CASSTPRAGYYEQYF
once	TRBD2	TRBJ2-7	TRBV5-1	TGCGCCAGCAGCCCCACGGGAGGACCCTACGAGCAGTACTTC	CASSPTGGPYEQYF
.	TRBD2	TRBJ2-3	TRBV12-5	TGTGCTAGTGGTCCCTGGGTAGCGGGGGGCCCCGATACGCAGTATTTT	CASGPWVAGGPDTQYF
.	.	TRBJ1-1	TRBV5-4	TGTGCCAGCAGCACACAAAACACTGAAGCTTTCTTT	CASSTQNTEAFF
few	TRBD1	TRBJ1-4	TRBV29-1	TGCAGCGTTGCGGGACAGGGAGGGGAAAAACTGTTTTTT	CSVAGQGGEKLFF
.	.	TRBJ2-2	TRBV14	TGTGCCAGCAGCCAACGGTACACCGGGGAGCTGTTTTTT	CASSQRYTGELFF
.	TRBD2	TRBJ2-3	TRBV6-2/TRBV6-3	TGTGCCAGCAGTACCCGGACTAGCGGGAGGCCAGATACGCAGTATTTT	CASSTRTSGRPDTQYF
.	TRBD1	TRBJ1-5	TRBV19	TGTGCCAGTAGTAGACAGGGGATGGGCAATCAGCCCCAGCATTTT	CASSRQGMGNQPQHF
.	.	TRBJ2-7	TRBV11-2	TGTGCCAGCAGCTTAAGTGCCCTGGCCCAGGCGATCACCTACGAGCAGTACTTC	CASSLSALAQAITYEQYF
.	TRBD1	TRBJ1-2	TRBV6-5	TGTGCCAGCAGTTACACGACAGGGGTTGGCTACACCTTC	CASSYTTGVGYTF
.	TRBD1	TRBJ1-1	TRBV18	TGTGCCAGCTCACCTGGCGGGACAGAAAGGATGAACACTGAAGCTTTCTTT	CASSPGGTERMNTEAFF
.	.	TRBJ1-3	TRBV19	TGTGCCAGTAGGATTTGGAGTGAGGCTGGAAACACCATATATTTT	CASRIWSEAGNTIYF
.	TRBD1	TRBJ1-1	TRBV5-5	TGTGCCAGCAGCCTGGACAGGTGGAACACTGAAGCTTTCTTT	CASSLDRWNTEAFF
.	TRBD1	TRBJ2-5	TRBV5-5	TGTGCCAGCAACAGACAGGGGGCTAGTTCGGAGACCCAGTACTTC	CASNRQGASSETQYF
.	TRBD2	TRBJ2-3	TRBV19	TGTGCCAGTAGCCCCCGCCGGGTAGCGGGAGGGGGAGATACGCAGTATTTT	CASSPRRVAGGGDTQYF
.	.	TRBJ2-5	TRBV12-3/TRBV12-4	TGTGCCAGCGGGCTCCTTGAGACCCAGTACTTC	CASGLLETQYF
.	.	TRBJ2-1	TRBV5-1	TGCGCCAGCAGCTTGATGGCGGGGACGAGGGACAATGAGCAGTTCTTC	CASSLMAGTRDNEQFF
.	.	TRBJ2-7	TRBV6-5	TGTGCCAGCAGCCGGGGTGGGGGCCCCTCCTACGAGCAGTACTTC	CASSRGGGPSYEQYF
few	.	TRBJ1-1	TRBV7-9	TGTGCCAGCAGCTTAGTCCTCACTGAAGCTTTCTTT	CASSLVLTEAFF
.	.	TRBJ1-2	TRBV12-3/TRBV12-4	TGTGCCAGCAGTTTAGTAGGCACGGGGGGCTACACCTTC	CASSLVGTGGYTF
.	TRBD1	TRBJ1-1	TRBV10-3	TGTGCCATCAGTGGTTGGTGGCAGGGGGCCACTGAAGCTTTCTTT	CAISGWWQGATEAFF
.	TRBD1	TRBJ1-2	TRBV6-2/TRBV6-3	TGTGCCAGCAGTTGGGACAGTAACTATGGCTACACCTTC	CASSWDSNYGYTF
.	.	TRBJ2-2	TRBV3-1/TRBV3-2	TGTGCCAGCAGCCGAGGACTCCTGAACACCGGGGAGCTGTTTTTT	CASSRGLLNTGELFF
.	.	TRBJ2-7	TRBV4-3	TGCGCCAGCAGCCTGGACAGGGAGGGCGAGCAGTACTTC	CASSLDREGEQYF
.	.	TRBJ2-7	TRBV7-2	TGTGCCAGCAGCCCGGACTCGGGCGAGCAGTACTTC	CASSPDSGEQYF
.	.	TRBJ1-6	TRBV30	TGTGCCTGGAGTGTACGAGGGATGAATTCACCCCTCCACTTT	CAWSVRGMNSPLHF
.	TRBD1	TRBJ2-5	TRBV7-8	TGTGCCAGCAGCAAACAACCCGGGACAGTGACCCAAGAGACCCAGTACTTC	CASSKQPGTVTQETQYF
once	.	TRBJ1-5	TRBV6-5	TGTGCCAGCAGTTACTCGATCACAGGCAATCAGCCCCAGCATTTT	CASSYSITGNQPQHF
.	TRBD2	TRBJ2-3	TRBV30	TGTGCCTGGAGCCTCGGGGGGGCGGTTTTGGATACGCAGTATTTT	CAWSLGGAVLDTQYF
.	TRBD1	TRBJ1-5	TRBV12-5	TGTGCTAGTGGTTTGTTCGGGACAGGGATAAGAAGCAATCAGCCCCAGCATTTT	CASGLFGTGIRSNQPQHF